Given below is one TCR beta chain in context. What it binds is unknown. The source of the sample is a study of cytomegalovirus exposure and HLA in healthy donors. Notes on the study in general: A list of around 150 TCR beta chains associated with cytomegalovirus was given.

PCR amplification relied on 60 Vbeta primers (plus 13 Jbeta primers). The assay was immunoSEQ multiplex PCR, and TCRdb's table has in-frame clones only and misses some. Of some 190,000 clones in the sample, 75% to 90% were seen once. In germline, CDR1 is SGHNT, CDR2 YYREEE (reference sequence). V dropped 3 bases and J dropped 2; count of bases not matched to a gene: 9. This CDR3 is 17 amino acids long. The rearrangement uses TRBV5-4 and TRBJ1-5, with TRBD1 matching 9 bases. Sequencing input: PBMCs. The source of this sequence is a boy aged 2 to 10 in good health and CMV-seronegative. The CDR3 DNA is TGTGCCAGCAGCTATGGGACAGGGAGTGGGGGCAATCAGCCCCAGCATTTT. Translated, it gives CASSYGTGSGGNQPQHF.